This TCR beta chain was found in a study of T cell changes during pregnancy in multiple sclerosis. TCRdb's table, derived via immunoSEQ multiplex PCR, lists solely in-frame clones and lacks some. This sample has over 50,000 clones, with around 92% found just once. The CDR3 has 13 amino acids. The germline V gene encodes CDR1 MNHNS and CDR2 SASEGT. Trimming pared 5 bases from V and 0 bases from J, leaving 7 bases between. This sequence joins TRBV6-1 and TRBJ1-2; no clear D. Sequenced here: CD4+ T cells from peripheral blood mononuclear cells, sampled in the third trimester of pregnancy. This sequence was found in a female donor with multiple sclerosis, enrolled in a pregnancy study. DNA of the CDR3: TGTGCCAGCAGTAGCATCTCTAACTATGGCTACACCTTC. This gives the protein CASSSISNYGYTF.